One T cell receptor (beta chain) is described in this entry. The V and J ends lost 3 bases and 1 base respectively, with 11 bases between them. CDR3 length: 15 residues. CDR1 is SNHLY, CDR2 FYNNEI, per germline. The sample originates from a study of cytomegalovirus exposure and HLA in healthy donors. PCR involved 60 Vbeta and 13 Jbeta primers. Sequenced by immunoSEQ multiplex PCR; TCRdb stores in-frame clones only, minus some. The sample includes over 80,000 clones, around three quarters of them seen just once. The sequence was obtained from a man aged 35 to 55 in good health and CMV-seronegative. The rearrangement links TRBV2 to TRBJ2-3; no clear D gene. The specimen sequenced was PBMCs. CDR3 region: CASSDPGERTDTQYF. DNA for the CDR3: TGTGCCAGCAGTGACCCTGGAGAACGCACAGATACGCAGTATTTT.